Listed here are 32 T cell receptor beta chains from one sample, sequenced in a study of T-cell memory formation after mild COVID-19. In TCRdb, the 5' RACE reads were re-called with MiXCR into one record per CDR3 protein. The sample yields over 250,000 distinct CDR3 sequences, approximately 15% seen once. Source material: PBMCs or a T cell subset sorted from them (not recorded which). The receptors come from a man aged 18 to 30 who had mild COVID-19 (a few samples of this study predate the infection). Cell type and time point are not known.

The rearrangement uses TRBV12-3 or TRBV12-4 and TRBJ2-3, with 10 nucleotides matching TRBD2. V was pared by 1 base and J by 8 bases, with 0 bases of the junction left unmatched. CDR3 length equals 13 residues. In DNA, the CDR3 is TGTGCCAGCAGTTTAGGGACTAGCGGTACGCAGTATTTT. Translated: CASSLGTSGTQYF.

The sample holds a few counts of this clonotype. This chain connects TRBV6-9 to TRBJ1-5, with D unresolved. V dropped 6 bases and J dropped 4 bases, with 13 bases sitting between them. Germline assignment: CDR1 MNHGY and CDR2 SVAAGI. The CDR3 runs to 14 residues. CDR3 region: CASRVWADNQPQHF. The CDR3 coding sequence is TGTGCCAGCAGAGTTTGGGCAGATAATCAGCCCCAGCATTTT.

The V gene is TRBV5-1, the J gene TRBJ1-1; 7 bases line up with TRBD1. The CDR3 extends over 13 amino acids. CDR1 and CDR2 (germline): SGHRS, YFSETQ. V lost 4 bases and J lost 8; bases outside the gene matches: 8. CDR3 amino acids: CASSPQGGSEAFF. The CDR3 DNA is TGCGCCAGCAGCCCTCAGGGGGGGAGCGAAGCTTTCTTT.

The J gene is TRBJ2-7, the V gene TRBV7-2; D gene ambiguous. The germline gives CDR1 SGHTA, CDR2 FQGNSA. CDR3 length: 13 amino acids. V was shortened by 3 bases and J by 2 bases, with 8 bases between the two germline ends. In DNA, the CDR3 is TGTGCCAGCAGCTTTTCGAGACCCTACGAGCAGTACTTC. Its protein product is CASSFSRPYEQYF. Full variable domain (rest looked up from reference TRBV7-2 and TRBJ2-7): GAGVSQSPSNKVTEKGKDVELRCDPISGHTALYWYRQSLGQGLEFLIYFQGNSAPDKSGLPSDRFSAERTGGSVSTLTIQRTQQEDSAVYLCASSFSRPYEQYFGPGTRLTVT.

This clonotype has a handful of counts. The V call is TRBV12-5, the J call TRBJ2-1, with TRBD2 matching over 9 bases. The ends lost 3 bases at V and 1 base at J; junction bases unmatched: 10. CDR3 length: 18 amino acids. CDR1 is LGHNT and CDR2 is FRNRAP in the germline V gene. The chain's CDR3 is CASGLVGLAGPSYNEQFF. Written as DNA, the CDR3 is TGTGCTAGTGGTTTAGTTGGGCTAGCGGGGCCTTCCTACAATGAGCAGTTCTTC.

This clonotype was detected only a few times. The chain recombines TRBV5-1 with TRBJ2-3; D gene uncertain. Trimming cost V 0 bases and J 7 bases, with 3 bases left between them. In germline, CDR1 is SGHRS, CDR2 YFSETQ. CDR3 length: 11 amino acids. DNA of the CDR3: TGCGCCAGCAGCTTGGTGAATACGCAGTATTTT. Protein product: CASSLVNTQYF.

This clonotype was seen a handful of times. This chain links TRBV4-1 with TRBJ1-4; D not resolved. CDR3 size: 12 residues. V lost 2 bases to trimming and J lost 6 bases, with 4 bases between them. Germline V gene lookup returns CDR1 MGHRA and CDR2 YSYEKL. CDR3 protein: CASSQTYEKLFF. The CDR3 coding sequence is TGCGCCAGCAGCCAAACGTATGAAAAACTGTTTTTT.

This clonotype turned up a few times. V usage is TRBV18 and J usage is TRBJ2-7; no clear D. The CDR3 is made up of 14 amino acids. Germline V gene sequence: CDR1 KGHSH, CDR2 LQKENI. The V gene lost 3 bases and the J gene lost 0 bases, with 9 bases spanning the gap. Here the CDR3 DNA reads TGTGCCAGCTCACCCGAAGTGAGCTCCTACGAGCAGTACGTC. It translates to CASSPEVSSYEQYV.

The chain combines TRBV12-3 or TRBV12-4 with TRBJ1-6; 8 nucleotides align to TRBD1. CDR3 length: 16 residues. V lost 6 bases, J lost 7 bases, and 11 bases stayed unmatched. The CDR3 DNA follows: TGTGCCAGCAGCCTCGACAGGGGCGGCAGGAATTCACCCCTCCACTTT. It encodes CASSLDRGGRNSPLHF.

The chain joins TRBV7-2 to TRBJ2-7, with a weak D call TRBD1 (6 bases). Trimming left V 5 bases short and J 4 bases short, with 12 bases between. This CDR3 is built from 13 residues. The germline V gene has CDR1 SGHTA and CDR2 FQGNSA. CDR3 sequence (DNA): TGTGCCAGCAGCGGCAACCAGGGGTACGAGCAGTACTTC. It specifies CASSGNQGYEQYF.

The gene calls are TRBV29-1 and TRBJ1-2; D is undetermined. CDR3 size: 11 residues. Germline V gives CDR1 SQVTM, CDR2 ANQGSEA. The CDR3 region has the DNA TGCAGTTGTACCGAGAACTATGGCTACACCTTC. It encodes CSCTENYGYTF.

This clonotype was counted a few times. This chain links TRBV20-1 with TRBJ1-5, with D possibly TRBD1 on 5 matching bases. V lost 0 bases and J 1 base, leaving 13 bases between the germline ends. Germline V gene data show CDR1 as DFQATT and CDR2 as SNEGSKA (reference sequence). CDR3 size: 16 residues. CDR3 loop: CSARDPRGGSNQPQHF. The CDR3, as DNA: TGCAGTGCTAGAGATCCTAGGGGAGGAAGCAATCAGCCCCAGCATTTT.

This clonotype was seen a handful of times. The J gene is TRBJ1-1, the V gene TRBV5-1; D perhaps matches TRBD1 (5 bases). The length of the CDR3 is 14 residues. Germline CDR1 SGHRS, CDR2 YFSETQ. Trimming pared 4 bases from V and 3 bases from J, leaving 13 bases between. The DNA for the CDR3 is TGCGCCAGCAGCGATGCAGGGAAAGACACTGAAGCTTTCTTT. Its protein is CASSDAGKDTEAFF.

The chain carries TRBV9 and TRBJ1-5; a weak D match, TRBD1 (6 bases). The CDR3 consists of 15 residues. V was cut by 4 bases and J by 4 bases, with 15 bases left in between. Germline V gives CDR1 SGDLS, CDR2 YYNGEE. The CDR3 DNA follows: TGTGCCAGCAGCCCCGAGGGGGATTGGAATCAGCCCCAGCATTTT. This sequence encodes CASSPEGDWNQPQHF.

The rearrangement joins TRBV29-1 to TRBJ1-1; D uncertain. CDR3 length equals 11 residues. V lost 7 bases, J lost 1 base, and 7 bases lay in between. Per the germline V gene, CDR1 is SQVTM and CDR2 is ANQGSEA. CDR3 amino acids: CSGYKNTEAFF. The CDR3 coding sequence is TGCAGCGGATACAAGAACACTGAAGCTTTCTTT.

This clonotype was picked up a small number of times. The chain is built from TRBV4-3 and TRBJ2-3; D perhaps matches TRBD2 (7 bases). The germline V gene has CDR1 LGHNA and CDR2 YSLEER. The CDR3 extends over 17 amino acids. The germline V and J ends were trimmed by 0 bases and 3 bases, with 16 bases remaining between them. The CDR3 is CASSQDLRGGLTDTQYF. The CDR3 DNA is TGCGCCAGCAGCCAAGATTTAAGGGGGGGGCTTACAGATACGCAGTATTTT.

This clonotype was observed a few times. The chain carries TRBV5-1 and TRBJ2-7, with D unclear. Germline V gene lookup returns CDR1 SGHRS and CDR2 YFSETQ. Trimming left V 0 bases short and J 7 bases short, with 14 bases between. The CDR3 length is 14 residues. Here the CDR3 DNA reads TGCGCCAGCAGCTTGGAGACTGGGCTGGGTGAGCAGTACTTC. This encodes CASSLETGLGEQYF.

CDR3 protein: CASSWLAGGQETQYF. CDR3 nucleotides: TGTGCCAGCAGCTGGCTAGCGGGGGGTCAAGAGACCCAGTACTTC. V gene TRBV5-4 combines with J gene TRBJ2-5; the match to TRBD2 covers 11 bases. Germline assignment: CDR1 SGHNT and CDR2 YYREEE (reference sequence). The J segment lost 2 bases and the V segment lost 3 bases, leaving 3 bases of the junction unmatched. The CDR3 has 15 residues. Together with reference TRBV5-4 and TRBJ2-5, the CDR3 gives the full variable domain: ETGVTQSPTHLIKTRGQQVTLRCSSQSGHNTVSWYQQALGQGPQFIFQYYREEENGRGNFPPRFSGLQFPNYSSELNVNALELDDSALYLCASSWLAGGQETQYFGPGTRLLVL.

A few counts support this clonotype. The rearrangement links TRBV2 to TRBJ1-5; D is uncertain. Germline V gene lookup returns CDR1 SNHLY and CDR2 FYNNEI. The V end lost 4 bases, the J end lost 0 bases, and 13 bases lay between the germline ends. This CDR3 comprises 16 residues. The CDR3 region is CASSGRLTVSNQPQHF. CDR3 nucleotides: TGTGCCAGCAGTGGACGACTGACGGTTAGCAATCAGCCCCAGCATTTT.

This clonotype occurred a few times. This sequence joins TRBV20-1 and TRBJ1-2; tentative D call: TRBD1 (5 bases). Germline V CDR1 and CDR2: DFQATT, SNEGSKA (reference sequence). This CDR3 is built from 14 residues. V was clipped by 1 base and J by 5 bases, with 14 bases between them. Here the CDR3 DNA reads TGCAGTGCTAGAGGACAGCAGAGCTCTTATGGCTACACCTTC. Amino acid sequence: CSARGQQSSYGYTF.

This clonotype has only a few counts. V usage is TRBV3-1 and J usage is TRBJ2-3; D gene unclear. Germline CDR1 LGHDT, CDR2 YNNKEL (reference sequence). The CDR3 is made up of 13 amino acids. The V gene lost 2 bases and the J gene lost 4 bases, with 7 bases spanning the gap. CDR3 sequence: CASSQSLADTQYF. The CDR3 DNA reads TGTGCCAGCAGCCAAAGTCTCGCAGATACGCAGTATTTT.

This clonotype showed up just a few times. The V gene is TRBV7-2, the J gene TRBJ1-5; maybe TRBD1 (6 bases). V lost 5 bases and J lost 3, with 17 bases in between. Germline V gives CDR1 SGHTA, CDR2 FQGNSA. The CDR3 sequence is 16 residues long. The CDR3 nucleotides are TGTGCCAGCAGCCCAATGGGGACAACCAACAATCAGCCCCAGCATTTT. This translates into CASSPMGTTNNQPQHF.

CDR3 sequence (DNA): TGTGCCAGCAGCGTAGTGGGGGCTGCGAACACTGAAGCTTTCTTT. Translation: CASSVVGAANTEAFF. The chain recombines TRBV9 with TRBJ1-1; a possible D gene is TRBD1 (6 bases). The V end lost 0 bases, the J end lost 1 base, and 10 bases lay between the germline ends. The CDR3 is made up of 15 amino acids. CDR1 is SGDLS and CDR2 is YYNGEE in the germline V gene.

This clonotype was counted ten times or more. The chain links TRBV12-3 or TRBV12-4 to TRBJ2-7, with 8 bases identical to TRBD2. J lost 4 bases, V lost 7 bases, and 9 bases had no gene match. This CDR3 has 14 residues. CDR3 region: CASNHGPGGYEQYF. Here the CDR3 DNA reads TGTGCCAGCAACCACGGGCCGGGAGGGTACGAGCAGTACTTC.

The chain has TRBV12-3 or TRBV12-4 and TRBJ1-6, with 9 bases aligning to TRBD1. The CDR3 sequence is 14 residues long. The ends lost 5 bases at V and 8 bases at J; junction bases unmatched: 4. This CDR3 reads CASSPGTGHSPLHF. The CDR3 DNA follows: TGTGCCAGCAGTCCCGGGACAGGGCATTCACCCCTCCACTTT.

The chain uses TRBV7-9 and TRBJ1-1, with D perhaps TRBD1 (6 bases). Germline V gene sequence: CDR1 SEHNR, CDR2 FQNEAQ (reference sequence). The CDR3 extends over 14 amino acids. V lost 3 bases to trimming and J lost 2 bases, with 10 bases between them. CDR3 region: CASSFGGPNTEAFF. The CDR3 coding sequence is TGTGCCAGCAGCTTTGGGGGGCCTAACACTGAAGCTTTCTTT.

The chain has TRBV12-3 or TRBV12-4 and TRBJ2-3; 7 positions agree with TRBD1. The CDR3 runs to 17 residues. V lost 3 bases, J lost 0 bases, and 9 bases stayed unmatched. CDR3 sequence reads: CASSFSWGTASTDTQYF. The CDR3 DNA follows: TGTGCCAGCAGTTTCTCCTGGGGGACAGCTAGCACAGATACGCAGTATTTT.

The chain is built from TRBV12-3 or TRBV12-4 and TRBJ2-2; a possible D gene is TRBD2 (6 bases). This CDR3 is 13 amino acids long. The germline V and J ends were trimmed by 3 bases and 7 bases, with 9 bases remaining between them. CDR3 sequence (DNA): TGTGCCAGCAGTTTTGGAGGGGACGGGGAGCTGTTTTTT. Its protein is CASSFGGDGELFF.

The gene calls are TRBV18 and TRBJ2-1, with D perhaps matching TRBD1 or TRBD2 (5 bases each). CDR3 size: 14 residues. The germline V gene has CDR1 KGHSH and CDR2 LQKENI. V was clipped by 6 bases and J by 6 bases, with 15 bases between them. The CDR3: CASSGTLGINEQFF. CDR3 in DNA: TGTGCCAGCTCCGGGACCCTAGGGATCAATGAGCAGTTCTTC.

The CDR3 coding sequence is TGCAGTGCTAGACTCTTCGGGCCCCCAAGCACAGATACGCAGTATTTT. Translating gives CSARLFGPPSTDTQYF. The chain joins TRBV20-1 to TRBJ2-3; D unresolved. The CDR3 is 16 residues long. Germline V gene data show CDR1 as DFQATT and CDR2 as SNEGSKA (reference sequence). Trimming took off 2 bases at V and 0 bases at J, with 15 bases between the two ends.

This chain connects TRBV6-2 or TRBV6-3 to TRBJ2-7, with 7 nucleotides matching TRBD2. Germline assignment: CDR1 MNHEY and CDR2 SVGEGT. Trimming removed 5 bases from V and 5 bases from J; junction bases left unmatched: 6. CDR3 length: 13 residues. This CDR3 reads CASSLMGGDEQYF. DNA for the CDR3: TGTGCCAGCAGTCTTATGGGAGGGGACGAGCAGTACTTC.

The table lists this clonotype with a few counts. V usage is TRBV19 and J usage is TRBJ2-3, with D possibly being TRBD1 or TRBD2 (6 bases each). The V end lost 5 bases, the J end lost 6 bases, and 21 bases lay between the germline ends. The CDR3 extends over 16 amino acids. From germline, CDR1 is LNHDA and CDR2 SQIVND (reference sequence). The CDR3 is CASSLNGGQGGDTQYF. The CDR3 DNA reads TGTGCCAGTAGTCTGAACGGGGGACAAGGCGGCGATACGCAGTATTTT. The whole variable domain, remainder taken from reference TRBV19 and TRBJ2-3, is DGGITQSPKYLFRKEGQNVTLSCEQNLNHDAMYWYRQDPGQGLRLIYYSQIVNDFQKGDIAEGYSVSREKKESFPLTVTSAQKNPTAFYLCASSLNGGQGGDTQYFGPGTRLTVL.